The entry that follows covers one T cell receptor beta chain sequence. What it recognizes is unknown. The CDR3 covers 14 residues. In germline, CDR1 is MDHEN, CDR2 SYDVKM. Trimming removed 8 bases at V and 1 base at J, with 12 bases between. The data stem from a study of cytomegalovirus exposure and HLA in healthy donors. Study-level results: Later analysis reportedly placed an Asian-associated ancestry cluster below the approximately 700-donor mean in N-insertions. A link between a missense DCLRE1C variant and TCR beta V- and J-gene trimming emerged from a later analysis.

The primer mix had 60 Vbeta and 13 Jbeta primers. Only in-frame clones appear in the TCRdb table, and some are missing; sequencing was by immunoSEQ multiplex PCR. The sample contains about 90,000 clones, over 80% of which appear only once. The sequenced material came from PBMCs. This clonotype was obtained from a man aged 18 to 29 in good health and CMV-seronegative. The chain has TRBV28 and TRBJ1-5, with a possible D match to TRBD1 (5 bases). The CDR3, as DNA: TGTGCCAGCCAAGGGGAATCGAGCAATCAGCCCCAGCATTTT. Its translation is CASQGESSNQPQHF.